What follows are 23 T cell receptor beta chains derived from one specimen sequenced in a study of blood T cell repertoires in COVID-19. Measured with immunoSEQ multiplex PCR; TCRdb has only the in-frame clones, and not every one. Of around 230,000 clones listed, approximately 83% are singletons. The sequencing sample was made of PBMCs or T cells enriched from blood (not recorded which). The receptors stem from a woman in her forties with acute COVID-19.

This sequence joins TRBV11-3 and TRBJ2-5, with TRBD2 as a possible D gene (5 bases). Germline V gene data show CDR1 as SGHNT and CDR2 as YENEEA. The CDR3 covers 17 residues. The germline V and J ends were trimmed by 5 bases and 2 bases, with 21 bases remaining between them. CDR3 in DNA: TGTGCCAGCAGCCCCCGTTCGGGCGGGCGCCAACAAGAGACCCAGTACTTC. It codes for CASSPRSGGRQQETQYF.

This chain uses TRBV7-8 with TRBJ1-6; D ambiguous. Germline values: CDR1 SGHVS, CDR2 FQNEAQ. The CDR3 loop spans 15 amino acids. V was pared by 1 base and J by 5 bases, with 9 bases between. CDR3 bases: TGTGCCAGCAGCTTAGAAATACACGATAATTCACCCCTCCACTTT. Translated, it gives CASSLEIHDNSPLHF.

The chain combines TRBV5-1 with TRBJ1-3; D unclear. The germline gives CDR1 SGHRS, CDR2 YFSETQ. This CDR3 comprises 15 residues. Between the trimmed V and J ends, which lost 5 bases and 0 bases, there was a span of 12 bases. Written as DNA, the CDR3 is TGCGCCAGCAGATCCTCGGTTAACTCTGGAAACACCATATATTTT. Amino acids: CASRSSVNSGNTIYF.

For the CDR3, the DNA is TGTGCCAGCAGTCCCGGGACAGCGGTGAATCAGCCCCAGCATTTT. Protein: CASSPGTAVNQPQHF. The chain links TRBV28 to TRBJ1-5; 7 positions match TRBD1. With 5 bases clipped from V and 4 bases from J, the junction kept 8 bases outside the gene matches. CDR3 length: 15 amino acids. CDR1 is MDHEN, CDR2 SYDVKM, per germline.

This chain connects TRBV7-9 to TRBJ2-2; the match to TRBD2 covers 7 bases. V shed 6 bases and J 1 base; nucleotides not matched to a gene: 5. CDR1 and CDR2 (germline): SEHNR, FQNEAQ (reference sequence). CDR3 length: 15 amino acids. The CDR3 protein is CASRMERENTGELFF. The DNA of the CDR3 is TGTGCCAGCAGAATGGAGCGGGAGAACACCGGGGAGCTGTTTTTT.

V is TRBV11-2 and J is TRBJ2-3; D is undetermined. CDR3 size: 12 residues. Trimming took 5 bases from V and 3 from J, leaving 6 bases between them. Germline loops: CDR1 SGHAT, CDR2 FQNNGV. The CDR3 spells CASSGRTDTQYF. The CDR3, as DNA: TGTGCCAGCAGCGGCAGGACAGATACGCAGTATTTT.

The chain joins TRBV11-2 to TRBJ1-2, with a possible D match to TRBD1 (5 bases). The CDR3 is 15 residues long. Germline CDR1 is SGHAT and CDR2 is FQNNGV. Trimming removed 5 bases from V and 2 bases from J, with 15 bases in between. CDR3 sequence: CASSPLGAGNYGYTF. The CDR3 region has the DNA TGTGCCAGCAGCCCCCTAGGGGCGGGGAACTATGGCTACACCTTC.

V usage is TRBV27 and J usage is TRBJ2-3; D is undetermined. Germline V CDR1 and CDR2: MNHEY, SMNVEV (reference sequence). V was cut by 2 bases and J by 8 bases, with 11 bases left in between. The CDR3 extends over 13 amino acids. CDR3 sequence (DNA): TGTGCCAGCAGTTTACGGAGTTTAGGTACGCAGTATTTT. It encodes CASSLRSLGTQYF.

The CDR3: CASSVASDYEQYF. The CDR3, as DNA: TGTGCCAGCAGCGTAGCTTCAGACTACGAGCAGTACTTC. This sequence joins TRBV9 and TRBJ2-7; D is ambiguous. The germline V and J ends were trimmed by 0 bases and 3 bases, with 7 bases remaining between them. Germline CDR1 SGDLS, CDR2 YYNGEE. CDR3 length: 13 amino acids.

This chain uses TRBV12-3 or TRBV12-4 with TRBJ1-2, with D perhaps TRBD1 (6 bases). V lost 5 bases and J 4 bases, leaving 11 bases between the germline ends. The CDR3 spans 13 residues. The CDR3 is CASSIRQVYGYTF. CDR3 coding DNA: TGTGCCAGCAGTATTCGACAGGTCTATGGCTACACCTTC.

This rearrangement joins TRBV5-5 to TRBJ2-1; 12 bases fit TRBD2. CDR3 length equals 19 residues. The germline CDR1 and CDR2 sequences are SGHKS and YYEKEE (reference sequence). Trimming removed 1 base from V and 7 bases from J; junction bases left unmatched: 15. The CDR3 spells CASSLLGLAGTDLRNEQFF. Written as DNA, the CDR3 is TGTGCCAGCAGCTTGTTGGGACTAGCGGGTACGGATCTAAGGAATGAGCAGTTCTTC.

J is TRBJ2-1 and V is TRBV7-3; 10 nucleotides align to TRBD2. CDR1 is SGHTA and CDR2 is FQGTGA in the germline V gene. The V and J ends lost 2 bases and 4 bases, in that order; junction bases with no gene match: 2. The CDR3 extends over 15 amino acids. The chain's CDR3 is CASSLGTSEYNEQFF. CDR3 DNA sequence: TGTGCCAGCAGCTTAGGGACTAGCGAGTACAATGAGCAGTTCTTC.

The chain combines TRBV5-1 with TRBJ2-3; D is perhaps TRBD2 (5 bases). Trimming cost V 5 bases and J 0 bases, with 13 bases left between them. Germline V lookup: CDR1 SGHRS, CDR2 YFSETQ. The CDR3 extends over 15 amino acids. In DNA, the CDR3 is TGCGCCAGCAGGGATATAGCGTTCAGCACAGATACGCAGTATTTT. Translation: CASRDIAFSTDTQYF.

CDR3: CASTGLAGSKNIQYF. CDR3 DNA: TGTGCCAGCACGGGACTAGCGGGCTCCAAAAACATTCAGTACTTC. V usage is TRBV28 and J usage is TRBJ2-4; 12 bases map to TRBD2. The V gene's germline CDR1 is MDHEN and CDR2 SYDVKM. V shed 7 bases and J 2 bases; nucleotides not matched to a gene: 3. The CDR3 is 15 residues long.

In the case of this clone: Other DNA sequences of this sample code for an identical CDR3. J is TRBJ1-3 and V is TRBV7-9; D is ambiguous. Germline loops: CDR1 SEHNR, CDR2 FQNEAQ (reference sequence). The CDR3 length is 16 residues. V lost 1 base and J lost 0, with 10 bases in between. The chain's CDR3 is CASSLGLLSSGNTIYF. In DNA, the CDR3 is TGTGCCAGCAGCTTAGGATTGTTGAGCTCTGGAAACACCATATATTTT.

V is TRBV5-1 and J is TRBJ2-1; TRBD2 agrees at 7 bases. There are 15 residues in the CDR3. V was pared by 0 bases and J by 7 bases, with 7 bases of the junction left unmatched. Per the germline V gene, CDR1 is SGHRS and CDR2 is YFSETQ. The CDR3 DNA reads TGCGCCAGCAGCTTGGGTGGGAGGGCCGGTAATGAGCAGTTCTTC. Protein sequence: CASSLGGRAGNEQFF.

This chain links TRBV19 with TRBJ1-5, with unresolved D. Deletions cut 0 bases from V and 2 bases from J, with 17 bases between. This CDR3 is built from 18 residues. The germline gives CDR1 LNHDA, CDR2 SQIVND (reference sequence). The CDR3 DNA reads TGTGCCAGTAGTATAGACTACGATTCGGGGTTGGGCAATCAGCCCCAGCATTTT. Amino acids: CASSIDYDSGLGNQPQHF. Drawing the rest from reference TRBV19 and TRBJ1-5, the complete variable domain is DGGITQSPKYLFRKEGQNVTLSCEQNLNHDAMYWYRQDPGQGLRLIYYSQIVNDFQKGDIAEGYSVSREKKESFPLTVTSAQKNPTAFYLCASSIDYDSGLGNQPQHFGDGTRLSIL.

V usage is TRBV19 and J usage is TRBJ2-3; 8 positions agree with TRBD2. The CDR3 runs 13 residues. The ends lost 6 bases at V and 5 bases at J; junction bases unmatched: 4. Germline loops: CDR1 LNHDA, CDR2 SQIVND (reference sequence). The CDR3 region has the DNA TGTGCCAGTAGGCCCCTAGCGGGAGATACGCAGTATTTT. Protein sequence: CASRPLAGDTQYF.

On this clone: It is likely a read error: a sequence one base away is far more abundant. The CDR3 nucleotides are TGTGCCAGCAGTGCGGGACTAGCGAATGAGCAGTTCTTC. Protein product: CASSAGLANEQFF. This chain links TRBV2 with TRBJ2-1, with TRBD2 matching over 10 bases. J lost 7 bases, V lost 4 bases, and 1 base had no gene match. This CDR3 spans 13 amino acids. Germline V gene sequence: CDR1 SNHLY, CDR2 FYNNEI. Using reference TRBV2 and TRBJ2-1 for the parts outside the CDR3, the full variable domain is EPEVTQTPSHQVTQMGQEVILRCVPISNHLYFYWYRQILGQKVEFLVSFYNNEISEKSEIFDDQFSVERPDGSNFTLKIRSTKLEDSAMYFCASSAGLANEQFFGPGTRLTVL.

The J gene is TRBJ2-7, the V gene TRBV4-2; D not certain. The V end was cut by 0 bases, the J end by 0 bases, with 9 bases between. There are 15 residues in the CDR3. CDR1 and CDR2 (germline): LGHNA, YNFKEQ. CDR3 DNA: TGTGCCAGCAGCCAAGATCGAGCTTTCTCCTACGAGCAGTACTTC. Its protein is CASSQDRAFSYEQYF.

The chain is built from TRBV10-3 and TRBJ2-7; 8 bases align to TRBD1. Germline V gene sequence: CDR1 ENHRY, CDR2 SYGVKD. Trimming removed 8 bases from V and 1 base from J; junction bases left unmatched: 7. The CDR3 length is 14 residues. The CDR3 bases are TGTGCCATCCAGGGGACAGGACCGTCCTACGAGCAGTACTTC. It specifies CAIQGTGPSYEQYF.

The chain joins TRBV11-3 to TRBJ2-1; TRBD2 is a possible D gene (6 bases). V was clipped by 0 bases and J by 2 bases, with 8 bases between them. This CDR3 comprises 15 residues. Germline CDR1 SGHNT, CDR2 YENEEA. As DNA, the CDR3 is TGTGCCAGCAGCTTAGAACCTAGCGCCTACAATGAGCAGTTCTTC. This codes for CASSLEPSAYNEQFF.

DNA of the CDR3: TGCGCCAGCAGCCCCGACCGTAAACGGGGAGGGAAAGGAAACACCATATATTTT. Translating it yields CASSPDRKRGGKGNTIYF. The V and J genes are TRBV5-1 and TRBJ1-3; D is unclear. From germline, CDR1 is SGHRS and CDR2 YFSETQ. The germline V and J ends were trimmed by 4 bases and 4 bases, with 24 bases remaining between them. The CDR3 runs to 18 residues. The entire variable domain, with the rest obtained from reference TRBV5-1 and TRBJ1-3, is as follows: KAGVTQTPRYLIKTRGQQVTLSCSPISGHRSVSWYQQTPGQGLQFLFEYFSETQRNKGNFPGRFSGRQFSNSRSEMNVSTLELGDSALYLCASSPDRKRGGKGNTIYFGEGSWLTVV.